This T cell receptor beta chain was documented in a study of early T cells in non-severe SARS-CoV-2 infection. Unique molecular identifiers tagged individual cDNA molecules. Via MiXCR, TCRdb re-called the 5' RACE reads, giving one row per CDR3 protein. The profile covers over 85,000 distinct CDR3 sequences, with around 13% appearing a single time and about 6.2% taken by the ten largest. The CDR3 has 14 amino acids. Germline V lookup: CDR1 SGDLS, CDR2 YYNGEE. Trimming cost V 7 bases and J 1 base, with 12 bases left between them. This clonotype was counted between two and nine times. Material for sequencing was whole blood. This chain uses TRBV9 with TRBJ1-3, with D hard to call. This TCR came from an adult who was a healthcare worker with PCR-confirmed SARS-CoV-2 infection or an uninfected control (not recorded which). The CDR3 loop is CASLCGGSGNTIYF. In nucleotides, the CDR3 is TGTGCCAGCTTATGTGGAGGGTCTGGAAACACCATATATTTT.